The rows below give T cell receptor beta chains drawn from one sample of a study of blood T cell repertoires in COVID-19. Some clones are missing from TCRdb's copy, which holds only in-frame ones; the method was immunoSEQ multiplex PCR. The data contain about 67,000 clones, about 87% of them singletons. Sequenced sample: peripheral blood. The receptors shown here come from a man aged 50 to 59 with active COVID-19. Both conserved end residues are part of each CDR3. The D gene is left open where the match is weak. Only part of the rows carry a size: once, few, many, or a class if the clone is expanded.

TRBV29-1	NA	TRBJ2-1	16	NA	TGCAGCGTTGAAGATGGTGTTCGGGGCGTCGGGGGTGAGCAGTTCTTC	CSVEDGVRGVGGEQFF
TRBV5-1	NA	TRBJ2-2	18	TRBD2	TGCGCCAGCAGCTCGCAGGTTCTTCTAGCGGGAGCCGCCGGGGAGCTGTTTTTT	CASSSQVLLAGAAGELFF
TRBV7-2	NA	TRBJ1-6	15	TRBD1	TGTGCCAGCAGCTTAGGTTTACAGGGGTATTCACCCCTCCACTTT	CASSLGLQGYSPLHF
TRBV12-3/TRBV12-4	NA	TRBJ1-5	12	NA	TGTGCCAGCAGCCGTAGCAATCAGCCCCAGCATTTT	CASSRSNQPQHF
TRBV28	once	TRBJ2-7	20	TRBD2	TGTGCCAGCAGTACCCAAAGTAGGGGGACTAGCGGGAAGAACCCCTACGAGCAGTACTTC	CASSTQSRGTSGKNPYEQYF
TRBV6-2/TRBV6-3	NA	TRBJ1-2	14	NA	TGTGCCAGCAGTTCCGTGGACACTTGGTATGGCTACACCTTC	CASSSVDTWYGYTF
TRBV28	NA	TRBJ2-7	14	TRBD1	TGTGCCAGCAGTATGGACAGGGGCGGGTACGAGCAGTACTTC	CASSMDRGGYEQYF
TRBV7-9	NA	TRBJ1-2	17	NA	TGTGCCAGCAGCTTAGCGGGTTGGATGGGAGACGGCTATGGCTACACCTTC	CASSLAGWMGDGYGYTF
TRBV11-2	NA	TRBJ1-1	16	TRBD1	TGTGCCAGCAGCCCTCGTTTGGGGACAGGGGACACTGAAGCTTTCTTT	CASSPRLGTGDTEAFF
TRBV7-2	NA	TRBJ2-5	13	NA	TGTGCCAGCAGCTTAGAAGCTCGTTCGACCCAGTACTTC	CASSLEARSTQYF
TRBV5-4	NA	TRBJ2-7	12	NA	TGTGCCAGCAGTCCGATCAGCGGCGAGCAGTACTTC	CASSPISGEQYF
TRBV7-9	NA	TRBJ1-1	15	TRBD1	TGTGCCAGCAGACGGGACAGGGGTGTAAACACTGAAGCTTTCTTT	CASRRDRGVNTEAFF
TRBV9	NA	TRBJ2-5	16	TRBD2	TGTGCCAGCAGCGTAGGGGCTAGCGGGAGTGGGGAGACCCAGTACTTC	CASSVGASGSGETQYF
TRBV24-1	NA	TRBJ2-3	17	NA	TGTGCCACCAGTGATTCCTGGGTCTCCTCGGTCAGGAATACGCAGTATTTT	CATSDSWVSSVRNTQYF
TRBV4-1	few	TRBJ2-7	16	TRBD2	TGCGCCAGCAGCCACCTAGCGGGAGGGTCCTCCTACGAGCAGTACTTC	CASSHLAGGSSYEQYF
TRBV5-5	NA	TRBJ1-5	15	NA	TGTGCCAGCAGCTTAGGGACTTTCCTTAATCAGCCCCAGCATTTT	CASSLGTFLNQPQHF
TRBV4-2	once	TRBJ2-3	18	TRBD2	TGTGCCAGCAGCCATTCTTCCAGGACTAGCGGGAGCACAGATACGCAGTATTTT	CASSHSSRTSGSTDTQYF
TRBV5-1	NA	TRBJ2-1	14	TRBD2	TGCGCCAGCAGCTTGGTACTAGCGGGAGAGGAGCAGTTCTTC	CASSLVLAGEEQFF
TRBV28	NA	TRBJ1-2	14	NA	TGTGCCAGCAGTTTAGAGGATACACGCTATGGCTACACCTTC	CASSLEDTRYGYTF
TRBV19	NA	TRBJ1-1	14	NA	TGTGCCAGTAGCCGGGGGGTTCTGAACACTGAAGCTTTCTTT	CASSRGVLNTEAFF
TRBV5-5	NA	TRBJ1-3	17	TRBD1	TGTGCCAGCAGCTTGTGGGGACAGGGAAGCTCTGGAAACACCATATATTTT	CASSLWGQGSSGNTIYF
TRBV19	NA	TRBJ2-7	13	NA	TGTGCCACCTCGGGAGCGAGCTCCTACGAGCAGTACTTC	CATSGASSYEQYF
TRBV7-9	NA	TRBJ1-5	12	NA	TGTGCCAGCAGCTTACCGAATCAGCCCCAGCATTTT	CASSLPNQPQHF
TRBV19	NA	TRBJ1-1	13	NA	TGTGCCAGTAGCCTAGGTCCGAACACTGAAGCTTTCTTT	CASSLGPNTEAFF
TRBV5-5	NA	TRBJ2-5	15	TRBD1	TGTGCCAGCAGCTTAAGGAACAGGGGCCAAGAGACCCAGTACTTC	CASSLRNRGQETQYF
TRBV5-1	NA	TRBJ2-1	15	NA	TGCGCCAGCAGCTTGTCAATACAGTCCTACAATGAGCAGTTCTTC	CASSLSIQSYNEQFF
TRBV2	NA	TRBJ1-2	13	NA	TGTGCCAGCAGTGAAATGGCTGATTATGGCTACACCTTC	CASSEMADYGYTF
TRBV5-4	NA	TRBJ2-7	14	NA	TGTGCCAGCAGCTTGGCCGGTCTTCCCTACGAGCAGTACTTC	CASSLAGLPYEQYF
TRBV2	NA	TRBJ2-1	13	TRBD1	TGTGCCAGCTACCGGGACAGGGGGACCGAGCAGTTCTTC	CASYRDRGTEQFF
TRBV6-5	NA	TRBJ1-1	15	TRBD1	TGTGCCAGCAGGATAGACAGGGTGGCTAACACTGAAGCTTTCTTT	CASRIDRVANTEAFF
TRBV19	NA	TRBJ1-6	16	NA	TGTGCCAGTAGTACCTCCAGGTGGGGGCAATCGTCACCCCTCCACTTT	CASSTSRWGQSSPLHF
TRBV5-6	NA	TRBJ2-1	16	TRBD2	TGTGCCAGCAGCCGATACAGGACTAGCGGCAACAATGAGCAGTTCTTC	CASSRYRTSGNNEQFF
TRBV4-1	NA	TRBJ2-1	15	NA	TGCGCCAGCAGCCAAGTGACACTAGCCAACGATGAGCAGTTCTTC	CASSQVTLANDEQFF
TRBV28	NA	TRBJ1-5	14	NA	TGTGCCGCCAAAGGAGGGTATAGCAATCAGCCCCAGCATTTT	CAAKGGYSNQPQHF
TRBV6-2/TRBV6-3	NA	TRBJ2-1	13	NA	TGTGCCAGCAGTTACGGTAGGGGAAATGAGCAGTTCTTC	CASSYGRGNEQFF
TRBV7-9	few	TRBJ1-1	15	TRBD1	TGTGCCAGCAGCTTCACCGGACAGGGGAACACTGAAGCTTTCTTT	CASSFTGQGNTEAFF
TRBV30	NA	TRBJ1-1	15	TRBD1	TGTGCCTGGCAACCCATCGGACAGGAGAGATCTGAAGCTTTCTTT	CAWQPIGQERSEAFF
TRBV18	NA	TRBJ2-3	14	TRBD2	TGTGCCAGCTCACAGCGGGAGGGGACAGATACGCAGTATTTT	CASSQREGTDTQYF
TRBV15	NA	TRBJ2-7	16	NA	TGTGCCACCAGCAGAGAACCCCCACCGGGAACCTACGAGCAGTACTTC	CATSREPPPGTYEQYF
TRBV18	NA	TRBJ2-1	15	TRBD2	TGTGCCAGCTCACCATCAGCGGGAGGATACAATGAGCAGTTCTTC	CASSPSAGGYNEQFF
TRBV6-5	NA	TRBJ1-3	15	NA	TGTGCCAGCAGTTACGGGGACAATCCTGGAAACACCATATATTTT	CASSYGDNPGNTIYF
TRBV5-5	NA	TRBJ2-3	14	NA	TGTGCCAGCAGCTTGGCATCGGTCACAGATACGCAGTATTTT	CASSLASVTDTQYF
TRBV6-2/TRBV6-3	NA	TRBJ2-1	14	TRBD2	TGTGCCAGCAGTCTGCTAGCGGTAAGAGGTGAGCAGTTCTTC	CASSLLAVRGEQFF
TRBV11-2	NA	TRBJ1-2	14	NA	TGTGCCAGCAGCTTAGTCCCCCGTACAGGTGGCTACACCTTC	CASSLVPRTGGYTF
TRBV4-2	NA	TRBJ2-7	16	TRBD1	TGTGCCAGCAGCCCGGACAGGGGGCAGGGTGTCTACGAGCAGTACTTC	CASSPDRGQGVYEQYF
TRBV16	NA	TRBJ1-2	13	NA	TGTGCCAGCAGCCAATCTAGGCAGGCTGGCTACACCTTC	CASSQSRQAGYTF
TRBV28	NA	TRBJ2-1	15	TRBD1	TGTGCCAGCAGTTCGACAGGGGTTGGGTTCAATGAGCAGTTCTTC	CASSSTGVGFNEQFF